The T cell receptor beta chain described here comes from a study of shared clonotypes between healthy human individuals. Original data processing: ImmunoSEQ output held junction-only sequences without quality scores, so filtering differed. Using immunoSEQ multiplex PCR, the repertoire was profiled, and TCRdb retains in-frame clones only, with some absent. V and J calls and clone size follow that table, whereas D and trimming were derived from the DNA. The data show a few million clones, less than 95% seen once. CD45RA-negative memory and CD45RA+ naive subsets were split from the CD4+ cells. Germline lookup yields CDR1 SEHNR and CDR2 FQNEAQ (reference sequence). The CDR3 has 16 residues. Losses at the gene ends were 4 bases for V and 4 bases for J; bases not matched to a gene: 7.

The sequencing input was naive CD4+ T cells from PBMCs. Regarding subset: CD45RA+ positively selected. The chain links TRBV7-9 to TRBJ2-2; 9 bases match TRBD1. This clonotype was sampled from a man between 18 and 29 years old in good health. Some clones in this sample may be carry-over from other donors' samples. The CDR3 sequence: CASSSSGTGSTGELFF. In DNA form, the CDR3 reads TGTGCCAGCAGCTCGTCCGGGACAGGGAGCACCGGGGAGCTGTTTTTT.